This T cell receptor beta chain was captured in a study of T-cell reconstitution after alpha-beta-depleted transplantation in children. It was with unique molecular identifiers that the TCRbeta library was prepared. MiXCR, applied by TCRdb to the PCR reads, yields one record per CDR3 protein. Of about 340,000 distinct CDR3 sequences in the sample, about 9.3% were seen once. Germline CDR1 and CDR2: LGHDT and YNNKEL (reference sequence). This CDR3 has 15 residues. Deletions cut 4 bases from V and 3 bases from J, with 16 bases between. Of note for this clonotype: The conserved closing phenylalanine or tryptophan is absent in this CDR3, likely reflecting a read error.

The V call is TRBV3-1, the J call TRBJ2-7; D may be TRBD1 (6 bases). Source: PBMCs from the stem cell graft donor, taken from the stem cell graft. This receptor was taken from a human donor who donated a stem cell graft to a child with acute lymphoblastic leukemia. The CDR3 spells CASSLPGAQIYEQYY. The CDR3 coding sequence is TGTGCCAGCAGCCTCCCAGGGGCGCAAATCTACGAGCAGTACTAC.